Sequencing of this T cell receptor beta chain was carried out in a study of cytomegalovirus exposure and HLA in healthy donors. In the PCR, 60 Vbeta and 13 Jbeta primers were used. Clones were read by immunoSEQ multiplex PCR, and TCRdb kept only the in-frame ones, dropping some. The table includes approximately 110,000 clones, about 70% detected once. The CDR3 runs to 14 residues. The germline V and J ends were trimmed by 0 bases and 8 bases, with 14 bases remaining between them. Per the germline V gene, CDR1 is SGHDT and CDR2 is YYEEEE. The chain is built from TRBV5-6 and TRBJ1-2; no clear D gene. The sequence was obtained from a young man in good health and CMV-seropositive. The sequencing input was PBMCs. The CDR3 region is CASSLETLSLGYTF. CDR3 DNA: TGTGCCAGCAGCTTGGAGACACTGTCCTTGGGCTACACCTTC. The full variable domain, rest sourced from reference TRBV5-6 and TRBJ1-2, is DAGVTQSPTHLIKTRGQQVTLRCSPKSGHDTVSWYQQALGQGPQFIFQYYEEEERQRGNFPDRFSGHQFPNYSSELNVNALLLGDSALYLCASSLETLSLGYTFGSGTRLTVV.